These 19 T cell receptor beta chains were all obtained from the same sample, sequenced in a study of T cell clones after liver transplantation. Measured with immunoSEQ multiplex PCR; TCRdb has only the in-frame clones, and not every one. The sample holds 70,000 to 85,000 clones, approximately 80% seen once. Sequences were derived from CD4+ T cells from blood, sampled before liver transplant. Receptors were obtained from a human donor who received a liver transplant.

The J gene is TRBJ2-7, the V gene TRBV7-9; D is uncertain. This CDR3 is built from 15 residues. In germline, CDR1 is SEHNR, CDR2 FQNEAQ (reference sequence). The V end was cut by 6 bases, the J end by 3 bases, with 18 bases between. The CDR3 loop is CASSPKVRTGYEQYF. In DNA form, the CDR3 reads TGTGCCAGCAGTCCTAAGGTCAGAACGGGCTACGAGCAGTACTTC.

V and J are TRBV27 and TRBJ2-1; 10 nucleotides agree with TRBD1. The CDR3 loop spans 18 amino acids. Germline V lookup: CDR1 MNHEY, CDR2 SMNVEV (reference sequence). The V gene end was trimmed by 4 bases and the J gene end by 10 bases; junction bases not matched to a gene: 19. The CDR3 DNA follows: TGTGCCAGCAGTTCCCAGCCCCCGGGACAGGGGATCTTCGGGGAGCAGTTCTTC. Translating it yields CASSSQPPGQGIFGEQFF.

This chain joins TRBV10-2 and TRBJ2-5; weak D call: TRBD1 (5 bases). Trimming left V 4 bases short and J 5 bases short, with 11 bases between. The CDR3 is 13 amino acids. CDR1 and CDR2 from the germline V gene are WSHSY and SAAADI. CDR3 in DNA: TGCGCCAGCAGTGGACAGTTGGGTGAGACCCAGTACTTC. Translated, it gives CASSGQLGETQYF.

The J gene is TRBJ2-5, the V gene TRBV18; TRBD1 might be the D (5 bases). Germline-derived CDR1 and CDR2 are KGHSH and LQKENI. This CDR3 contains 15 residues. Trimming removed 2 bases at V and 2 bases at J, with 12 bases between. CDR3 protein: CASSPSDRKQETQYF. CDR3 DNA sequence: TGTGCCAGCTCACCATCCGACAGAAAACAAGAGACCCAGTACTTC. Looking up the rest from reference TRBV18 and TRBJ2-5 gives the full variable domain: NAGVMQNPRHLVRRRGQEARLRCSPMKGHSHVYWYRQLPEEGLKFMVYLQKENIIDESGMPKERFSAEFPKEGPSILRIQQVVRGDSAAYFCASSPSDRKQETQYFGPGTRLLVL.

The CDR3 here is CASSPQVTGELFF. CDR3 nucleotides: TGTGCCAGTAGTCCACAGGTTACCGGGGAGCTGTTTTTT. This chain links TRBV19 with TRBJ2-2; perhaps TRBD1 as D (5 bases). The CDR3 consists of 13 residues. V was shortened by 5 bases and J by 5 bases, with 9 bases between the two germline ends. Germline lookup yields CDR1 LNHDA and CDR2 SQIVND (reference sequence). Filled out from reference TRBV19 and TRBJ2-2, the complete variable domain reads DGGITQSPKYLFRKEGQNVTLSCEQNLNHDAMYWYRQDPGQGLRLIYYSQIVNDFQKGDIAEGYSVSREKKESFPLTVTSAQKNPTAFYLCASSPQVTGELFFGEGSRLTVL.

This clone came up a few times. The V and J genes are TRBV10-3 and TRBJ2-7; 15 bases are a match to TRBD2. Trimming at V came to 10 bases and at J to 7 bases, leaving 14 bases not matched to a gene. Germline values: CDR1 ENHRY, CDR2 SYGVKD. CDR3 length: 16 residues. The CDR3 DNA reads TGTGCCACCGCCGGGACTAGCGGGAGGAATCGCAGGGAGCAGTACTTC. Translation: CATAGTSGRNRREQYF.

The V gene is TRBV5-1, the J gene TRBJ1-3; maybe TRBD1 (5 bases). CDR1 SGHRS and CDR2 YFSETQ come from the germline V gene. The ends were cut back, 0 bases at V and 1 base at J, with 14 bases in the middle. The CDR3 spans 17 residues. CDR3 protein: CASSLVGVRSSGNTIYF. The CDR3 coding sequence is TGCGCCAGCAGCTTGGTGGGGGTTAGGTCTTCTGGAAACACCATATATTTT.

The V call is TRBV2, the J call TRBJ2-4; TRBD2 is a possible D gene (5 bases). The CDR3 covers 16 residues. V was clipped by 5 bases and J by 0 bases, with 14 bases between them. The germline CDR1 and CDR2 sequences are SNHLY and FYNNEI. In DNA form, the CDR3 reads TGTGCCAGCAGTTCACAGCGGACCTTAGCCAAAAACATTCAGTACTTC. Translating it yields CASSSQRTLAKNIQYF. Combining the CDR3 with reference TRBV2 and TRBJ2-4 gives the whole variable domain EPEVTQTPSHQVTQMGQEVILRCVPISNHLYFYWYRQILGQKVEFLVSFYNNEISEKSEIFDDQFSVERPDGSNFTLKIRSTKLEDSAMYFCASSSQRTLAKNIQYFGAGTRLSVL.

The V and J genes are TRBV19 and TRBJ2-5; perhaps D is TRBD1 or TRBD2 (5 bases each). Trimming cost V 5 bases and J 5 bases, with 21 bases left between them. The CDR3 length is 16 residues. Germline V gene sequence: CDR1 LNHDA, CDR2 SQIVND (reference sequence). The CDR3 nucleotides read TGTGCCAGTAGTGCCTTATTCCGTCCCGAGGGGGAGACCCAGTACTTC. Residues: CASSALFRPEGETQYF.

V gene TRBV29-1 combines with J gene TRBJ2-7; D assignment may be TRBD1 or TRBD2 (5 bases each). CDR3 length: 14 amino acids. V dropped 6 bases and J dropped 6 bases, with 21 bases sitting between them. The germline gives CDR1 SQVTM, CDR2 ANQGSEA. DNA for the CDR3: TGCAGCGTCATAGGCGGCAAGGGGAGTGGCGAGCAGTACTTC. Translating it yields CSVIGGKGSGEQYF.

This clone was seen only once. V and J are TRBV4-3 and TRBJ2-3; 10 bases align to TRBD2. Trimming took 4 bases from V and 2 from J; bases not matched to a gene: 6. Germline CDR1 reads LGHNA; CDR2 reads YSLEER. This CDR3 is built from 16 residues. CDR3 coding DNA: TGCGCCAGCAGCCGTGGACTAGCGGAGCCCACAGATACGCAGTATTTT. Its protein product is CASSRGLAEPTDTQYF.

This clone has more than one count but fewer than ten. V gene TRBV6-1 combines with J gene TRBJ2-3, with 8 bases matching TRBD2. This CDR3 spans 17 amino acids. With 2 bases clipped from V and 0 bases from J, the junction kept 7 bases outside the gene matches. Germline lookup yields CDR1 MNHNS and CDR2 SASEGT. CDR3 sequence reads: CASSESGLASSTDTQYF. CDR3 nucleotide sequence: TGTGCCAGCAGTGAAAGCGGACTAGCTTCTAGCACAGATACGCAGTATTTT.

V and J are TRBV7-6 and TRBJ1-3; tentatively, D is TRBD1 (6 bases). This CDR3 is 15 amino acids long. With 2 bases removed from V and 2 bases from J, the gap between germline ends came to 10 bases. Germline loops: CDR1 SGHVS, CDR2 FNYEAQ. This CDR3 is CASSLNRGAGNTIYF. The CDR3 nucleotides read TGTGCCAGCAGCTTAAATAGGGGGGCTGGAAACACCATATATTTT.

This clone was seen only a few times. This chain connects TRBV19 to TRBJ2-3; no reliable D call. Germline CDR1 reads LNHDA; CDR2 reads SQIVND (reference sequence). The ends were cut back, 4 bases at V and 1 base at J, with 9 bases in the middle. The CDR3 has 14 amino acids. CDR3 bases: TGTGCCAGTAGTACGGCGGTGGGCACAGATACGCAGTATTTT. Translation: CASSTAVGTDTQYF.

This clone showed up just a few times. Other nucleotide sequences from this sample produce the same CDR3. V usage is TRBV11-2 and J usage is TRBJ1-2, with 7 bases matching TRBD1. V lost 4 bases to trimming and J lost 4 bases; unmatched junction nucleotides: 0. Germline V CDR1 and CDR2: SGHAT, FQNNGV. The CDR3 is 12 residues long. The DNA for the CDR3 is TGTGCCAGCAGCTGGGACAGCTATGGCTACACCTTC. This encodes CASSWDSYGYTF.

The chain employs TRBV21-1 and TRBJ2-7. TRBV21-1 is marked as a pseudogene. The CDR3 has 14 amino acids. The CDR3 loop reads CASIRDRGEFEQYF. In nucleotides, the CDR3 is TGTGCCAGTATACGAGATAGGGGGGAGTTCGAGCAGTACTTC.

The V and J genes are TRBV9 and TRBJ2-7; TRBD2 aligns across 12 bases. Germline trimming cut 2 bases from V and 2 bases from J; bases unmatched to any gene: 5. CDR1 is SGDLS and CDR2 is YYNGEE in the germline V gene. The CDR3 contains 16 residues. The CDR3 here is CASSVLAGGPTYEQYF. CDR3 bases: TGTGCCAGCAGCGTCCTAGCGGGAGGGCCGACCTACGAGCAGTACTTC.

This clone was found a few times. The chain combines TRBV2 with TRBJ1-1, with TRBD1 matching over 9 bases. CDR1 SNHLY and CDR2 FYNNEI come from the germline V gene. Trimming at V came to 6 bases and at J to 3 bases, leaving 5 bases not matched to a gene. This CDR3 comprises 14 residues. The CDR3 sequence: CASSLQGAHTEAFF. CDR3 coding DNA: TGTGCCAGCAGCTTACAGGGGGCCCACACTGAAGCTTTCTTT. Combining the CDR3 with reference TRBV2 and TRBJ1-1 gives the whole variable domain EPEVTQTPSHQVTQMGQEVILRCVPISNHLYFYWYRQILGQKVEFLVSFYNNEISEKSEIFDDQFSVERPDGSNFTLKIRSTKLEDSAMYFCASSLQGAHTEAFFGQGTRLTVV.

The chain links TRBV6-1 to TRBJ2-7, with 9 bases aligning to TRBD1. The germline V gene encodes CDR1 MNHNS and CDR2 SASEGT. This CDR3 comprises 14 residues. Germline trimming cut 2 bases from V and 6 bases from J; bases unmatched to any gene: 5. The CDR3 DNA reads as TGTGCCAGCAGTGAAAGGGACAGGGTAGGCGAGCAGTACTTC. The encoded protein is CASSERDRVGEQYF.